The next 18 T cell receptor beta chains were all read from a single sample in a study of CD8+ T cells in alopecia areata. Reverse transcribed after extraction, RNA yielded cDNA as the sequencing template. The data were produced by immunoSEQ multiplex PCR, yet TCRdb's version contains in-frame clones alone and is incomplete. The profile shows roughly 170,000 clones, around three fifths of them singletons. Documented treatment: oral pan-JAK inhibitor, 5-10 mg twice daily. The specimen comprised CD8+ T cells sorted from blood, sampled at week 24, from a patient treated with tofacitinib. The receptors stem from a human donor with alopecia areata.

This clone was counted many times. The V and J genes are TRBV6-1 and TRBJ2-7; the D call may be TRBD1 or TRBD2 (5 bases each). The ends were cut back, 7 bases at V and 3 bases at J, with 16 bases in the middle. The CDR3 covers 14 residues. The germline CDR1 and CDR2 sequences are MNHNS and SASEGT. The CDR3: CASTVEATGYEQYF. CDR3 DNA: TGTGCCAGCACGGTGGAGGCTACAGGCTACGAGCAGTACTTC.

This clone is a singleton in its sample. This rearrangement joins TRBV6-5 to TRBJ2-7; 9 bases match TRBD1. The CDR3 covers 14 residues. J was trimmed by 5 bases and V by 8 bases; bases with no gene match: 10. CDR1 MNHEY and CDR2 SVGAGI come from the germline V gene. CDR3 sequence reads: CASGLWTGEDEQYF. CDR3 nucleotide sequence: TGTGCCAGCGGGCTCTGGACAGGGGAGGACGAGCAGTACTTC.

The chain uses TRBV7-9 and TRBJ2-5; D may be TRBD1 (5 bases). Germline CDR1 is SEHNR and CDR2 is FQNEAQ (reference sequence). V was clipped by 6 bases and J by 3 bases, with 8 bases between them. The CDR3 has 12 amino acids. The DNA for the CDR3 is TGTGCCAGCAGTCTAGGGGAAGAGACCCAGTACTTC. Translating gives CASSLGEETQYF.

This clone has a handful of counts. The gene calls are TRBV5-1 and TRBJ2-3, with 10 bases aligning to TRBD2. The J segment lost 0 bases and the V segment lost 4 bases, leaving 2 bases of the junction unmatched. Germline CDR1 is SGHRS and CDR2 is YFSETQ. The CDR3 consists of 15 residues. The CDR3 loop is CASSIAGGSTDTQYF. CDR3 DNA: TGCGCCAGCAGCATAGCGGGGGGCAGCACAGATACGCAGTATTTT.

The chain recombines TRBV4-2 with TRBJ2-5; D not certain. V was trimmed by 3 bases and J by 3 bases, leaving 17 bases between them. The CDR3 spans 16 residues. In germline, CDR1 is LGHNA, CDR2 YNFKEQ. CDR3 nucleotides: TGTGCCAGCAGCCATGGACCTTTGGACGGAGAAGAGACCCAGTACTTC. It yields the protein CASSHGPLDGEETQYF.

The chain couples TRBV7-9 to TRBJ1-2; a possible D gene is TRBD1 (6 bases). This CDR3 spans 15 amino acids. CDR1 and CDR2 from the germline V gene are SEHNR and FQNEAQ (reference sequence). V was shortened by 4 bases and J by 0 bases, with 12 bases between the two germline ends. The CDR3 loop reads CASSSNRAPNYGYTF. CDR3 DNA: TGTGCCAGCAGCTCCAACAGGGCCCCTAACTATGGCTACACCTTC.

The chain employs TRBV5-1 and TRBJ2-2, with 7 bases lining up with TRBD1. The CDR3 has 15 residues. Germline trimming cut 4 bases from V and 0 bases from J; bases unmatched to any gene: 3. CDR1 is SGHRS and CDR2 is YFSETQ in the germline V gene. CDR3 in amino acids: CASSGDSPNTGELFF. In DNA form, the CDR3 reads TGCGCCAGCAGCGGGGACAGCCCGAACACCGGGGAGCTGTTTTTT.

The chain has TRBV2 and TRBJ1-1, with D perhaps TRBD1 (6 bases). V shed 6 bases and J shed 3 bases, with 14 bases lying between them. This CDR3 comprises 14 residues. Per the germline V gene, CDR1 is SNHLY and CDR2 is FYNNEI. The CDR3 DNA follows: TGTGCCAGCAGAAAACAGGGTGCGGACACTGAAGCTTTCTTT. This codes for CASRKQGADTEAFF.

The chain employs TRBV27 and TRBJ1-2; 7 nucleotides align to TRBD1. CDR3 length: 13 amino acids. Germline trimming cut 6 bases from V and 4 bases from J; bases unmatched to any gene: 5. From germline, CDR1 is MNHEY and CDR2 SMNVEV (reference sequence). CDR3 sequence (DNA): TGTGCCAGCAGGGGGGGGACAGCCTATGGCTACACCTTC. This gives the protein CASRGGTAYGYTF.

The chain carries TRBV6-4 and TRBJ2-1, with 10 bases that match TRBD2. V lost 5 bases and J lost 7; bases outside the gene matches: 5. There are 14 residues in the CDR3. CDR1 and CDR2 (germline): MRHNA, SNTAGT. CDR3 amino acids: CASSWTSGANEQFF. In DNA, the CDR3 is TGTGCCAGCAGTTGGACTAGCGGAGCTAATGAGCAGTTCTTC.

This clone was found a few times. The rearrangement joins TRBV4-1 to TRBJ1-5; the D gene is possibly TRBD1 (6 bases). V lost 4 bases, J lost 6 bases, and 13 bases lay in between. Germline loops: CDR1 MGHRA, CDR2 YSYEKL. The CDR3 is 14 residues long. The chain's CDR3 is CASSLYRAGQPQHF. CDR3 nucleotides: TGCGCCAGCAGCCTATACAGGGCGGGTCAGCCCCAGCATTTT.

This CDR3 is CASSVGGQPYEQYF. The CDR3 DNA sequence: TGTGCCAGCAGCGTAGGAGGACAGCCCTACGAGCAGTACTTC. The rearrangement links TRBV9 to TRBJ2-7, with D maybe TRBD1 (6 bases). The length of the CDR3 is 14 residues. Germline assignment: CDR1 SGDLS and CDR2 YYNGEE. The ends were cut back, 0 bases at V and 2 bases at J, with 9 bases in the middle.

This clone has a single count. The V gene is TRBV27, the J gene TRBJ2-1; D remains ambiguous. The CDR3 totals 13 residues. Germline CDR1 MNHEY, CDR2 SMNVEV (reference sequence). The V end was cut by 4 bases, the J end by 4 bases, with 8 bases between. The CDR3 region is CASSWSAYNEQFF. CDR3 DNA: TGTGCCAGCAGTTGGAGTGCTTACAATGAGCAGTTCTTC.

The V and J genes are TRBV6-6 and TRBJ1-1; weak D call: TRBD1 (5 bases). This CDR3 has 14 amino acids. The germline gives CDR1 MNHNY, CDR2 SVGAGI (reference sequence). V was cut by 5 bases and J by 5 bases, with 15 bases left in between. In nucleotides, the CDR3 is TGTGCCAGCAGTACGGGGCAGGGAGGTACTGAAGCTTTCTTT. It encodes CASSTGQGGTEAFF.

The V and J genes are TRBV5-6 and TRBJ1-6; D remains unclear. V lost 4 bases and J 9 bases, leaving 17 bases between the germline ends. The CDR3 totals 15 residues. CDR1 is SGHDT, CDR2 YYEEEE, per germline. The CDR3 region is CASSPPRGTGSPLHF. The CDR3 DNA sequence: TGTGCCAGCAGCCCACCCCGGGGTACGGGTTCACCCCTCCACTTT.

V gene TRBV7-9 combines with J gene TRBJ1-1; TRBD1 might be the D (5 bases). V dropped 7 bases and J dropped 2 bases, with 20 bases sitting between them. Germline assignment: CDR1 SEHNR and CDR2 FQNEAQ (reference sequence). CDR3 length: 16 residues. The CDR3 nucleotides are TGTGCCAGCATCGCTCGTCAGGGAAGGAGAAACACTGAAGCTTTCTTT. This encodes CASIARQGRRNTEAFF.

This chain uses TRBV27 with TRBJ1-6, with 9 positions matching TRBD1. With 5 bases clipped from V and 9 bases from J, the junction kept 8 bases outside the gene matches. CDR1 and CDR2 from the germline V gene are MNHEY and SMNVEV (reference sequence). The CDR3 totals 15 residues. For the CDR3, the DNA is TGTGCCAGCAGTCCCACACAGGGGGCGCGTTCACCCCTCCACTTT. Its translation: CASSPTQGARSPLHF.

The CDR3 reads CASSLAQQSYNEQFF. The CDR3, as DNA: TGTGCCAGCAGCTTAGCACAGCAGTCCTACAATGAGCAGTTCTTC. The chain has TRBV7-6 and TRBJ2-1; D not certain. The CDR3 runs 15 residues. Per germline, CDR1 SGHVS and CDR2 FNYEAQ. V lost 0 bases, J lost 1 base, and 7 bases lay in between.